The next 22 T cell receptor beta chains were all read from a single sample in a study of CD8 T cells in ankylosing spondylitis. TCRdb re-called the 5' RACE reads with MiXCR, one entry per CDR3 protein. The sample consists of 250,000 to 350,000 distinct CDR3 sequences, 20% of them appearing once. Specimen: blood, either unsorted or a sorted T cell fraction (not recorded which). The receptors originated from a male donor with ankylosing spondylitis or in good health (not recorded which).

This clonotype turned up a few times. The chain uses TRBV10-2 and TRBJ2-3; perhaps TRBD2 as D (5 bases). CDR1 is WSHSY and CDR2 is SAAADI in the germline V gene. Trimming cost V 1 base and J 0 bases, with 11 bases left between them. This CDR3 region has 16 residues. Here the CDR3 DNA reads TGCGCCAGCAGTGAGTTGGACTCGCTAAGCACAGATACGCAGTATTTT. This translates into CASSELDSLSTDTQYF.

The rearrangement uses TRBV5-1 and TRBJ2-1; 8 bases are shared with TRBD2. Germline V lookup: CDR1 SGHRS, CDR2 YFSETQ. The CDR3 has 16 residues. J gave up 8 bases and V 1 base, and 11 bases lay outside the gene matches. CDR3 nucleotide sequence: TGCGCCAGCAGCTTGCCCCTAGCGGGCCTAGGGGATGAGCAGTTCTTC. This codes for CASSLPLAGLGDEQFF.

The V gene is TRBV11-2, the J gene TRBJ2-3; D unclear. The CDR3 consists of 13 residues. The V and J ends lost 1 base and 4 bases respectively, with 6 bases between them. CDR1 is SGHAT and CDR2 is FQNNGV in the germline V gene. This CDR3 reads CASSLGPPDTQYF. The CDR3 nucleotides are TGTGCCAGCAGCTTAGGGCCTCCAGATACGCAGTATTTT.

The CDR3 loop is CASSLDWAGGQYF. The CDR3 DNA reads TGTGCCAGCAGCCTAGATTGGGCGGGGGGTCAGTATTTT. The gene calls are TRBV7-2 and TRBJ2-3, with 8 bases that match TRBD2. Germline V gene sequence: CDR1 SGHTA, CDR2 FQGNSA. This CDR3 is built from 13 residues. Trimming took 5 bases from V and 12 from J; bases not matched to a gene: 10.

A remark on this clonotype: A much larger clone differs by one base, so this may be a read error. The chain combines TRBV20-1 with TRBJ1-1, with TRBD1 matching 7 bases. CDR1 and CDR2 (germline): DFQATT, SNEGSKA (reference sequence). CDR3 size: 12 residues. The CDR3 DNA reads TGCAGTGTTGACAGGGAGAACGCTGAAGCTTTCTTT. It codes for CSVDRENAEAFF.

This clonotype appeared a few times. This chain connects TRBV12-3 or TRBV12-4 to TRBJ1-5, with D uncertain. The CDR3 runs to 15 residues. V gave up 8 bases and J gave up 1 base, with 15 bases separating them. This chain's CDR3 is CASVSQANSNQPQHF. In nucleotides, the CDR3 is TGTGCCAGCGTCTCACAAGCCAACAGCAATCAGCCCCAGCATTTT.

This chain joins TRBV4-2 and TRBJ1-2, with 7 bases that match TRBD1. Germline CDR1 LGHNA, CDR2 YNFKEQ. The CDR3 spans 15 residues. The ends lost 1 base at V and 6 bases at J; junction bases unmatched: 8. The CDR3 sequence: CASSQVARDRDGYTF. The CDR3 nucleotides are TGTGCCAGCAGCCAAGTAGCCCGGGACAGAGATGGCTACACCTTC.

The J gene is TRBJ2-6, the V gene TRBV5-1; D gene unclear. Between the trimmed V and J ends, which lost 0 bases and 0 bases, there was a span of 10 bases. Germline V CDR1 and CDR2: SGHRS, YFSETQ. This CDR3 has 17 amino acids. CDR3 in DNA: TGCGCCAGCAGCTTGGTTCCGGACCTCTCTGGGGCCAACGTCCTGACTTTC. This gives the protein CASSLVPDLSGANVLTF.

This clonotype was recorded a few times. V gene TRBV7-6 combines with J gene TRBJ1-6; D is ambiguous. Germline-derived CDR1 and CDR2 are SGHVS and FNYEAQ. The CDR3 extends over 14 amino acids. The V and J ends lost 1 base and 9 bases respectively, with 10 bases between them. The CDR3, as DNA: TGTGCCAGCAGCTTAGTGGGTGGAGGTTCACCCCTCCACTTT. It encodes CASSLVGGGSPLHF.

The rearrangement joins TRBV20-1 to TRBJ1-1, with TRBD1 matching 8 bases. The V and J ends lost 5 bases and 4 bases, in that order; junction bases with no gene match: 6. This CDR3 comprises 13 residues. Per germline, CDR1 DFQATT and CDR2 SNEGSKA (reference sequence). The CDR3: CSASRTGLTEAFF. CDR3 bases: TGCAGTGCTTCCAGGACAGGGCTCACTGAAGCTTTCTTT.

V and J are TRBV6-1 and TRBJ1-2; 7 bases fit TRBD1. This CDR3 comprises 15 residues. The germline V gene has CDR1 MNHNS and CDR2 SASEGT. Unmatched junction bases numbered 5, after V lost 0 bases and J lost 4 bases. CDR3 protein: CASSEAGTAIYGYTF. In DNA, the CDR3 is TGTGCCAGCAGTGAAGCGGGGACAGCCATCTATGGCTACACCTTC.

The genes are TRBV10-3 and TRBJ2-7; 9 bases line up with TRBD2. The CDR3 covers 15 residues. Germline values: CDR1 ENHRY, CDR2 SYGVKD. In DNA, the CDR3 is TGTGTCATCAGTGAGATAGCGGGAGTGGTGTACGAGCAGTACGTC. Amino acids: CVISEIAGVVYEQYV.

The chain employs TRBV27 and TRBJ2-3; 9 bases are shared with TRBD2. The germline gives CDR1 MNHEY, CDR2 SMNVEV (reference sequence). There are 17 residues in the CDR3. With 0 bases clipped from V and 3 bases from J, the junction kept 7 bases outside the gene matches. The CDR3 is CASSLSRGGGGTDTQYF. As DNA, the CDR3 is TGTGCCAGCAGTTTATCGCGGGGGGGCGGGGGTACAGATACGCAGTATTTT.

The chain carries TRBV6-5 and TRBJ2-6; D unclear. V lost 2 bases and J 0 bases, leaving 8 bases between the germline ends. The CDR3 consists of 16 residues. Looked up from germline, CDR1 is MNHEY and CDR2 is SVGAGI. CDR3: CASSYDKHSGANVLTF. The CDR3 DNA reads TGTGCCAGCAGTTACGACAAACACTCTGGGGCCAACGTCCTGACTTTC.

The chain joins TRBV20-1 to TRBJ2-5, with 9 bases fitting TRBD2. Germline V lookup: CDR1 DFQATT, CDR2 SNEGSKA (reference sequence). The CDR3 consists of 17 residues. V was pared by 0 bases and J by 2 bases, with 10 bases of the junction left unmatched. For the CDR3, the DNA is TGCAGTGCTAGAGATTGGCTAGCGGGGTCCTTACAAGAGACCCAGTACTTC. It encodes CSARDWLAGSLQETQYF.

This clonotype was seen only a few times. The chain is built from TRBV2 and TRBJ2-5; a weak D match, TRBD1 (5 bases). Per germline, CDR1 SNHLY and CDR2 FYNNEI. This CDR3 spans 14 amino acids. V gave up 1 base and J gave up 5 bases, with 11 bases separating them. The CDR3 sequence: CASSEVRVGETQYF. The CDR3 DNA reads TGTGCCAGCAGTGAAGTCAGGGTCGGGGAGACCCAGTACTTC.

V usage is TRBV27 and J usage is TRBJ2-1; D is unclear. Looked up from germline, CDR1 is MNHEY and CDR2 is SMNVEV (reference sequence). The CDR3 extends over 11 amino acids. V lost 6 bases, J lost 8 bases, and 8 bases lay in between. The CDR3 protein is CASSYLYEQFF. The CDR3 coding sequence is TGTGCCAGCAGCTATCTGTATGAGCAGTTCTTC.

CDR3: CASRLEPGRGNEQFF. The CDR3 DNA sequence: TGTGCCAGCAGGCTCGAGCCGGGGCGCGGCAATGAGCAGTTCTTC. The chain combines TRBV2 with TRBJ2-1; either TRBD1 or TRBD2 may supply D (5 bases each). CDR1 SNHLY and CDR2 FYNNEI come from the germline V gene. Deletions cut 6 bases from V and 6 bases from J, with 18 bases between. This CDR3 is 15 amino acids long. Using reference TRBV2 and TRBJ2-1 for the parts outside the CDR3, the full variable domain is EPEVTQTPSHQVTQMGQEVILRCVPISNHLYFYWYRQILGQKVEFLVSFYNNEISEKSEIFDDQFSVERPDGSNFTLKIRSTKLEDSAMYFCASRLEPGRGNEQFFGPGTRLTVL.

This chain connects TRBV9 to TRBJ1-4, with 9 bases identical to TRBD1. The germline V gene encodes CDR1 SGDLS and CDR2 YYNGEE. The ends lost 2 bases at V and 5 bases at J; junction bases unmatched: 1. CDR3 length: 14 amino acids. The CDR3 nucleotides read TGTGCCAGCAGCGTTACAGGGGGCAATGAAAAACTGTTTTTT. Amino acids: CASSVTGGNEKLFF.

The chain joins TRBV27 to TRBJ2-6; TRBD1 aligns across 7 bases. This CDR3 has 14 residues. V gave up 7 bases and J gave up 2 bases; unmatched junction bases: 2. Looked up from germline, CDR1 is MNHEY and CDR2 is SMNVEV (reference sequence). The CDR3 here is CASKGTAGANVLTF. The CDR3 coding sequence is TGTGCCAGCAAAGGGACAGCTGGGGCCAACGTCCTGACTTTC.

In its sample, this clonotype was seen a few times. The chain is built from TRBV5-1 and TRBJ2-2; the match to TRBD2 covers 7 bases. V shed 0 bases, J shed 6 bases, and the junction held 8 bases outside the gene matches. CDR1 and CDR2 from the germline V gene are SGHRS and YFSETQ. The CDR3 totals 16 residues. The CDR3 nucleotides read TGCGCCAGCAGCTTGGAAGGCGGGGGATCCGCCGGGGAGCTGTTTTTT. Amino acids: CASSLEGGGSAGELFF.

This chain uses TRBV5-1 with TRBJ2-7; TRBD1 matches at 7 bases. The V gene's germline CDR1 is SGHRS and CDR2 YFSETQ. The CDR3 contains 15 residues. Germline trimming cut 3 bases from V and 3 bases from J; bases unmatched to any gene: 9. The CDR3 DNA reads as TGCGCCAGCAGCTCTCCGGGACAGATCGACTACGAGCAGTACGTC. It specifies CASSSPGQIDYEQYV.